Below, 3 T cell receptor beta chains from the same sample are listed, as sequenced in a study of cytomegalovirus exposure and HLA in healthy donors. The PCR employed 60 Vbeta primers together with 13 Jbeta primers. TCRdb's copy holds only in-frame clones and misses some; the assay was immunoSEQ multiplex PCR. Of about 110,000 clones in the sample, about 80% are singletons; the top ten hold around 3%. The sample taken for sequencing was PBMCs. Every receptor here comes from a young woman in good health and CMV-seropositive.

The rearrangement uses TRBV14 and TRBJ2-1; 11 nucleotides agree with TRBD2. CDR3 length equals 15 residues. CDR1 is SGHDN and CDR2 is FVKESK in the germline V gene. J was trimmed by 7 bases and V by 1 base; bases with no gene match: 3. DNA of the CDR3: TGTGCCAGCAGCCAAGGGCTAGCGGGAGGAAATGAGCAGTTCTTC. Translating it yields CASSQGLAGGNEQFF.

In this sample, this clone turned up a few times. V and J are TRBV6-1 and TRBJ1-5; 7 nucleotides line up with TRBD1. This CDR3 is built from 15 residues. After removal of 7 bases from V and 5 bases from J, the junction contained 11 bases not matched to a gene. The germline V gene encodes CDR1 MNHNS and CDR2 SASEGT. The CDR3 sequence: CASMAVDRDYQPQHF. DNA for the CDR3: TGTGCCAGCATGGCAGTCGACAGGGATTATCAGCCCCAGCATTTT.

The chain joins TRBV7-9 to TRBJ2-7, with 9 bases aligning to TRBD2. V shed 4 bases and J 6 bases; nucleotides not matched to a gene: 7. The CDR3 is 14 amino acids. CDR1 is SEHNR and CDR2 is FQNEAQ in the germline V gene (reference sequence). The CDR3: CASSSPGLAFEQYF. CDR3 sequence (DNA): TGTGCCAGCAGCTCCCCGGGACTAGCTTTCGAGCAGTACTTC.